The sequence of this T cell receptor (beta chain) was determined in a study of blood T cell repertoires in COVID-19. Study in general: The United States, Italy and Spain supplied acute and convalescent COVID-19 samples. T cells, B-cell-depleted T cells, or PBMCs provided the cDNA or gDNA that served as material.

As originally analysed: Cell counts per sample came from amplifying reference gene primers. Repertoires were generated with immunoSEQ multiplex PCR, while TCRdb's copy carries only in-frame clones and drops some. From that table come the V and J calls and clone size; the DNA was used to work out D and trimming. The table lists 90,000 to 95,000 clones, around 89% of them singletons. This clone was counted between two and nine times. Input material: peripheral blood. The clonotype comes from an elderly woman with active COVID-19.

This chain's CDR3 is CASSEMWGGTDTQYF. The DNA of the CDR3 is TGTGCCAGCAGTGAAATGTGGGGGGGCACAGATACGCAGTATTTT. This chain links TRBV2 with TRBJ2-3, with a tentative D call TRBD2 (6 bases). The V end lost 2 bases, the J end lost 1 base, and 10 bases lay between the germline ends. Germline CDR1 and CDR2: SNHLY and FYNNEI. This CDR3 is 15 amino acids long.